These T cell receptor beta chains were read from a single sample in a study of blood T cell repertoires in COVID-19. Repertoires were generated with immunoSEQ multiplex PCR, while TCRdb's copy carries only in-frame clones and drops some. The sample lists about 88,000 clones; approximately 87% were seen once. Specimen: peripheral blood. All receptors come from a human donor in a cohort sampled during active COVID-19. CDR3s include the opening cysteine and the closing phenylalanine or tryptophan. Fields, in order: V gene, clone size, J gene, D gene, CDR3 protein, CDR3 DNA. A D gene is named only where the DNA matches it firmly. Clone sizes are given selectively: once, few, many, or a class where the clone is expanded.

TRBV2	NA	TRBJ1-5	NA	CASSQGGYDQPQHF	TGTGCCAGCAGCCAGGGTGGGTACGATCAGCCCCAGCATTTT
TRBV4-3	NA	TRBJ2-1	NA	CASSQDYRQGGGEQFF	TGCGCCAGCAGCCAAGATTACAGGCAGGGTGGCGGTGAGCAGTTCTTC
TRBV30	NA	TRBJ2-3	TRBD2	CAWGRLAGATDTQYF	TGTGCCTGGGGCAGACTAGCGGGAGCCACAGATACGCAGTATTTT
TRBV7-6	NA	TRBJ2-7	NA	CASSLGLAQEQYF	TGTGCCAGCAGCTTAGGGCTAGCCCAAGAGCAGTACTTC
TRBV24-1	NA	TRBJ2-3	NA	CATSALGPSQAQYF	TGTGCCACCAGTGCCCTGGGGCCCAGTCAGGCGCAGTATTTT
TRBV2	NA	TRBJ2-5	NA	CASTQRSRETQYF	TGTGCCAGCACCCAAAGGAGTAGAGAGACCCAGTACTTC
TRBV18	NA	TRBJ2-7	TRBD2	CASSPSGGSSYEQYF	TGTGCCAGCTCACCCTCCGGCGGGAGCTCCTACGAGCAGTACTTC
TRBV11-2	NA	TRBJ1-1	NA	CASSHTGNTEAFF	TGTGCCAGCAGCCATACAGGGAACACTGAAGCTTTCTTT
TRBV7-8	NA	TRBJ2-3	TRBD2	CASSLLAGVSDTQYF	TGTGCCAGCAGCTTACTGGCGGGAGTCTCAGATACGCAGTATTTT
TRBV5-6	once	TRBJ2-7	TRBD1	CASSRTGGNWDEQYF	TGTGCCAGCAGCCGAACAGGGGGCAATTGGGACGAGCAGTACTTC
TRBV6-5	NA	TRBJ2-1	TRBD2	CASSYREGYNEQFF	TGTGCCAGCAGTTACCGGGAGGGGTACAATGAGCAGTTCTTC
TRBV21-1	NA	TRBJ1-2	NA	CASSKIEEAHTF	TGTGCCAGCAGCAAAATTGAGGAGGCCCACACCTTC
TRBV5-1	NA	TRBJ2-3	TRBD1	CASSLAGTGGDTQYF	TGCGCCAGCAGCTTGGCTGGGACAGGGGGGGATACGCAGTATTTT
TRBV7-2	NA	TRBJ1-6	NA	CASTGLPRGSPLHF	TGTGCCAGCACCGGACTCCCCCGCGGTTCACCCCTCCACTTT
TRBV9	NA	TRBJ2-1	TRBD2	CASSPGLAEYNEQFF	TGTGCCAGCAGCCCGGGACTAGCGGAATACAATGAGCAGTTCTTC